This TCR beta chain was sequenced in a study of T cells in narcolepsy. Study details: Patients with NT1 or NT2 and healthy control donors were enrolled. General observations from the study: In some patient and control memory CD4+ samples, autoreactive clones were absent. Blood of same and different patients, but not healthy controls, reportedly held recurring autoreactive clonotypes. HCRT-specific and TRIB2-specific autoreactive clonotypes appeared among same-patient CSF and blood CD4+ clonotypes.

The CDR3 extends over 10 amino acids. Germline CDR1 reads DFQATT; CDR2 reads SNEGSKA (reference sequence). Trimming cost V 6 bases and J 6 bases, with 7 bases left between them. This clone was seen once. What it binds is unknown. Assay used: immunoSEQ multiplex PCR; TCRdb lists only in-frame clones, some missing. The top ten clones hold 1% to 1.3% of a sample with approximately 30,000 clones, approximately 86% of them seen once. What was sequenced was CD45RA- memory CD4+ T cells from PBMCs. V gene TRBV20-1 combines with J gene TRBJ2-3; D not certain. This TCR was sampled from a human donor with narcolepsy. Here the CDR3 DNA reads TGCAGTGCCCGGTGGGATACGCAGTATTTT. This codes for CSARWDTQYF.